The following is a T cell receptor beta chain sequence with its context. Trimming removed 4 bases at V and 7 bases at J, with 16 bases between. CDR1 is LGHDT and CDR2 is YNNKEL in the germline V gene (reference sequence). The CDR3 spans 14 residues. This sample was included in a study of blood T cell repertoires in COVID-19. The wider study: The United States, Italy and Spain supplied acute and convalescent COVID-19 samples. The analysed material was cDNA or gDNA that came from T cells, B-cell-depleted T cells, or PBMCs.

Per the original methods: From reference gene primer amplification, estimates of nucleated cell counts were derived. The method was immunoSEQ multiplex PCR; TCRdb's version includes in-frame clones alone and lacks a portion of them. The DNA gave D and trimming, while V, J and clone size come from that table. The table includes about 180,000 clones, approximately 83% detected once. The specimen was peripheral blood. J is TRBJ2-5 and V is TRBV3-1 (or the pseudogene TRBV3-2); D is possibly TRBD2 (5 bases). This TCR was recovered from a man aged 45-65 years with active or convalescent COVID-19. In nucleotides, the CDR3 is TGTGCCAGCAGCCTCGAGGGTAGGAAGGGGACCCAGTACTTC. Residues: CASSLEGRKGTQYF.